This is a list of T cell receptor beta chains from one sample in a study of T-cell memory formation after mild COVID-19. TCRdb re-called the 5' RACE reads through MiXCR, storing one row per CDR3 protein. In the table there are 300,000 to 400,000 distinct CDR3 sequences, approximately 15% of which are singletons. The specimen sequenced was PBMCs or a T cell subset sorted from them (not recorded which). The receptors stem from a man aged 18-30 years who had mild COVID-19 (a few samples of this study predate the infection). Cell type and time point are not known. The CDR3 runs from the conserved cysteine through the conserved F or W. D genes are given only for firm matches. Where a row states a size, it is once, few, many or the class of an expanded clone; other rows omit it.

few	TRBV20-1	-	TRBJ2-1	CSAQAGNYNEQFF	TGCAGTGCTCAGGCGGGGAATTACAATGAGCAGTTCTTC
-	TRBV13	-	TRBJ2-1	CATSRGGYNEQFF	TGTGCCACCAGTAGGGGAGGTTACAATGAGCAGTTCTTC
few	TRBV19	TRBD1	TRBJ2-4	CASRGQGSGKNIQYF	TGTGCCAGTAGGGGACAGGGGTCTGGCAAAAACATTCAGTACTTC
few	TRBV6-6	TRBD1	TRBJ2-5	CASSPPRQGPRQETQYF	TGTGCCAGCAGTCCTCCCCGACAGGGCCCTAGGCAAGAGACCCAGTACTTC
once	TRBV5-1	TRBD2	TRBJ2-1	CASSLRLAAENEQFF	TGCGCCAGCAGCTTGCGGCTAGCGGCGGAAAATGAGCAGTTCTTC
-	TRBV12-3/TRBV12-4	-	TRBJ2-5	CASSLGDGETQYF	TGTGCCAGCAGTTTAGGTGACGGAGAGACCCAGTACTTC
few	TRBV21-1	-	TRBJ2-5	CASSADRATTQYF	TGTGCCAGCAGCGCGGACAGGGCTACGACCCAGTACTTC
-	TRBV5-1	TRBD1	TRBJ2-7	CASSPGQAGDEQYF	TGCGCCAGCAGTCCCGGACAGGCAGGCGACGAGCAGTACTTC
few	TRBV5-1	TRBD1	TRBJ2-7	CASSRTGDAYEQYF	TGCGCCAGCAGCCGGACAGGCGATGCCTACGAGCAGTACTTC
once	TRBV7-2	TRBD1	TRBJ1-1	CASSLVGTAVNTEAFF	TGTGCCAGCAGCTTAGTTGGGACAGCCGTAAACACTGAAGCTTTCTTT
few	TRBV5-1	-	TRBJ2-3	CASSYPGTDTQYF	TGCGCCAGCAGCTACCCGGGCACAGATACGCAGTATTTT
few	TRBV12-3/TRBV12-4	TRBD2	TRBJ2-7	CASTELAGPYEQYF	TGTGCCAGCACCGAACTAGCGGGACCCTACGAGCAGTACTTC
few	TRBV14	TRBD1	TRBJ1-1	CASSQGPGQTMNTEAFF	TGTGCCAGCAGCCAAGGGCCGGGACAGACTATGAACACTGAAGCTTTCTTT
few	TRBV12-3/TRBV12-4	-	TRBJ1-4	CASSLGGGGEKLFF	TGTGCCAGCAGTTTAGGAGGAGGAGGTGAAAAACTGTTTTTT
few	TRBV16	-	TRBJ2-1	CASSQSGINEQFF	TGTGCCAGCAGCCAATCGGGCATCAATGAGCAGTTCTTC
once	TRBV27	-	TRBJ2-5	CASSGLKSYQETQYF	TGTGCCAGCAGTGGACTTAAATCGTACCAAGAGACCCAGTACTTC
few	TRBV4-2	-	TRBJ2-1	CASSQEQGLTRDEQFF	TGTGCCAGCAGCCAAGAGCAGGGGCTAACAAGGGATGAGCAGTTCTTC
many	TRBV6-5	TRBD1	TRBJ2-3	CASSKQPGQGSDTQYF	TGTGCCAGCAGTAAACAGCCGGGACAGGGGTCAGATACGCAGTATTTT
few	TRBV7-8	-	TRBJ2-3	CATGGGTDTQYF	TGTGCCACGGGGGGCGGCACAGATACGCAGTATTTT
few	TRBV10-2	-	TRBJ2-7	CASSGTLYEQYF	TGCGCCAGCAGTGGGACACTCTACGAGCAGTACTTC
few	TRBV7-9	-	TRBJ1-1	CASSLDTANTEAFF	TGTGCCAGCAGCTTAGACACTGCGAACACTGAAGCTTTCTTT
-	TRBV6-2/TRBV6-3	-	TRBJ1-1	CASSQSGTRGGAFF	TGTGCCAGCAGTCAATCCGGGACAAGGGGGGGAGCTTTCTTT
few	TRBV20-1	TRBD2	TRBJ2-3	CSAKIAGGPDTQYF	TGCAGTGCTAAGATAGCGGGGGGGCCGGATACGCAGTATTTT
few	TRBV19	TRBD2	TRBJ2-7	CASSMTSGGSYEQYF	TGTGCCAGTAGTATGACTAGCGGGGGGTCCTACGAGCAGTACTTC
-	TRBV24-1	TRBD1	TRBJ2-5	CATSDDTGEGAQETQYF	TGTGCCACCAGTGATGATACAGGGGAAGGGGCCCAAGAGACCCAGTACTTC
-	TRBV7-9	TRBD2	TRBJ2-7	CASSREGNYEQYF	TGTGCCAGCAGCAGGGAGGGGAACTACGAGCAGTACTTC
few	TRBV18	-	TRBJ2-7	CASSPTAPYEQYF	TGTGCCAGCTCCCCGACAGCTCCCTACGAGCAGTACTTC
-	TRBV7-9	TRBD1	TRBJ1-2	CASSLLGDRLDGYTF	TGTGCCAGCAGCTTACTAGGGGACAGACTGGATGGCTACACCTTC
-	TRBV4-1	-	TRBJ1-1	CASSHLERNTEAFF	TGCGCCAGCAGCCACTTGGAGCGGAACACTGAAGCTTTCTTT
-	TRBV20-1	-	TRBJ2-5	CSARVPGPQYQETQYF	TGCAGTGCCCGAGTCCCGGGCCCCCAATACCAAGAGACCCAGTACTTC
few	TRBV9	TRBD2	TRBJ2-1	CASSVVSLAGGSYNEQFF	TGTGCCAGCAGCGTAGTATCCCTAGCGGGGGGGTCGTACAATGAGCAGTTCTTC
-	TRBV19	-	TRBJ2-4	CASSIARAKNIQYF	TGTGCCAGTAGTATAGCCCGAGCCAAAAACATTCAGTACTTC
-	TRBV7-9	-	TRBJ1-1	CASSLLVTEAFF	TGTGCCAGCAGCTTGCTGGTCACTGAAGCTTTCTTT
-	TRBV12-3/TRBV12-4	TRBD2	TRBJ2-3	CASRAPSGGADTQYF	TGTGCCAGCAGAGCCCCTAGCGGGGGGGCAGATACGCAGTATTTT
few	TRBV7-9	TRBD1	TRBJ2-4	CASSSEGQPWF	TGTGCCAGCAGTTCAGAGGGACAGCCATGGTTC
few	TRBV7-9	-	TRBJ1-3	CASSATGLSGNTIYF	TGTGCCAGCAGCGCCACAGGACTCTCTGGAAACACCATATATTTT
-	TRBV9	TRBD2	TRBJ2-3	CASSVSGGALKDTQYF	TGTGCCAGCAGCGTTAGCGGGGGGGCCCTGAAAGATACGCAGTATTTT
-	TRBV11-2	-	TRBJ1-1	CASTPGLGGKVFF	TGTGCCAGCACCCCTGGCTTAGGAGGAAAGGTTTTCTTT
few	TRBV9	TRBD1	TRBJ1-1	CASSARTGSHTEAFF	TGTGCCAGCAGCGCTCGGACAGGGAGTCACACTGAAGCTTTCTTT
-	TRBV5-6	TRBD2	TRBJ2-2	CASSHSYGSGGTNTGELFF	TGTGCCAGCAGCCATTCATATGGATCGGGGGGGACCAACACCGGGGAGCTGTTTTTT
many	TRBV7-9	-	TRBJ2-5	CASSLSGDGQETQYF	TGTGCCAGCAGCTTATCAGGGGACGGGCAAGAGACCCAGTACTTC